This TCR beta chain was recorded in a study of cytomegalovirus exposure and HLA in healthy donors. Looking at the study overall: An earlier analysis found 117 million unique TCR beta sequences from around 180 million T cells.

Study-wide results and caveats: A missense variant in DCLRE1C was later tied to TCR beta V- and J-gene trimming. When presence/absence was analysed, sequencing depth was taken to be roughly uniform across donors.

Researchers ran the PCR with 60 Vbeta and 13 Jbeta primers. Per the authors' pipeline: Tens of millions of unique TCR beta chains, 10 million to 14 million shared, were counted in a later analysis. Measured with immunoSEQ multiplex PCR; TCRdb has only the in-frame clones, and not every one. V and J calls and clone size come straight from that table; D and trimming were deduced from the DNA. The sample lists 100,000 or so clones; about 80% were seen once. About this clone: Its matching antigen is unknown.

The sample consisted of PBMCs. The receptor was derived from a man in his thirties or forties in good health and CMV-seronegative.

The CDR3 DNA is TGCGCCAGCAGCTCGGACAGTTTAGCCTATGGCTACACCTTC. It codes for CASSSDSLAYGYTF. This chain links TRBV5-1 with TRBJ1-2, with a tentative D call TRBD1 (6 bases). The germline CDR1 and CDR2 sequences are SGHRS and YFSETQ. The CDR3 sequence is 14 residues long. The V gene lost 3 bases and the J gene lost 4 bases, with 13 bases spanning the gap.